A selection of T cell receptor beta chains follows, all from one sample in a study of early stage breast cancer tumors. The protocol was immunoSEQ multiplex PCR, while the TCRdb copy is restricted to in-frame clones and leaves out a portion. The data contain tens of thousands of clones, about two thirds of them seen just once; the ten biggest clones take up 7.2%. The sequencing input was blood. The receptors come from a person aged 50 to 59 with breast cancer. CDR3s include the opening cysteine and the closing phenylalanine or tryptophan. D genes are given only for firm matches. A row's size may be missing; if present it is once, few, many or a size class.

abundance	d_gene	j_gene	v_gene	CDR3aa	CDR3nt
.	.	TRBJ2-1	TRBV4-3	CASSQDGINEQFF	TGCGCCAGCAGCCAAGACGGGATCAATGAGCAGTTCTTC
.	.	TRBJ2-6	TRBV18	CASSLTGSSGANVLTF	TGTGCCAGCTCCCTGACCGGGAGCTCTGGGGCCAACGTCCTGACTTTC
.	.	TRBJ2-3	TRBV11-2	CASSLDPEDTQYF	TGTGCCAGCAGCTTAGACCCGGAGGATACGCAGTATTTT
.	.	TRBJ2-1	TRBV6-5	CASSPMGLNNEQFF	TGTGCCAGCAGCCCCATGGGCCTAAACAATGAGCAGTTCTTC
few	.	TRBJ1-4	TRBV27	CASSMRALFATNEKLFF	TGTGCCAGCAGTATGAGGGCCCTTTTCGCAACTAATGAAAAACTGTTTTTT
.	.	TRBJ2-7	TRBV11-3	CASSLDRQSAYEQYF	TGTGCCAGCAGCTTAGATCGTCAGTCCGCCTACGAGCAGTACTTC
.	.	TRBJ1-6	TRBV21-1	CASSTHRRQSNSPLHF	TGTGCCAGCAGCACGCATAGGAGGCAGTCTAATTCACCCCTCCACTTT
.	.	TRBJ2-3	TRBV5-6	CASSLTSGRGVVDTQYF	TGTGCCAGCAGCTTGACGTCCGGCAGGGGGGTAGTGGATACGCAGTATTTT
.	.	TRBJ2-2	TRBV10-3	CAISEAGTTNTGELFF	TGTGCCATCAGTGAGGCCGGGACAACGAACACCGGGGAGCTGTTTTTT
.	TRBD2	TRBJ2-5	TRBV6-5	CASSYTSGRRETQYF	TGTGCCAGCAGTTACACTAGCGGGAGGCGAGAGACCCAGTACTTC
once	TRBD1	TRBJ1-1	TRBV19	CASNRDRGTEAFF	TGTGCCAGTAACCGGGACAGGGGGACTGAAGCTTTCTTT
once	.	TRBJ1-4	TRBV4-2	CASSLGGLNEKLFF	TGTGCCAGCAGCCTGGGAGGGCTTAATGAAAAACTGTTTTTT
.	TRBD1	TRBJ2-1	TRBV5-1	CASSPRQGPYNEQFF	TGCGCCAGCAGCCCTCGACAGGGGCCCTACAATGAGCAGTTCTTC
.	TRBD1	TRBJ1-5	TRBV28	CASSPTGVHQPQHF	TGTGCCAGCAGCCCGACAGGGGTCCATCAGCCCCAGCATTTT
few	TRBD2	TRBJ2-7	TRBV10-3	CATGTSGRVYEQYF	TGTGCCACTGGGACTAGCGGGAGAGTATACGAGCAGTACTTC
.	TRBD1	TRBJ1-3	TRBV27	CASSSSDRADGNTIYF	TGTGCCAGCAGTTCCTCCGACAGGGCGGACGGAAACACCATATATTTT
.	TRBD1	TRBJ2-7	TRBV29-1	CSVGTGSYEQYF	TGCAGCGTTGGGACAGGCTCCTACGAGCAGTACTTC
few	TRBD2	TRBJ2-5	TRBV19	CASRPGRAPGETQYF	TGTGCCAGTAGGCCGGGGAGGGCCCCTGGGGAGACCCAGTACTTC
.	TRBD2	TRBJ2-5	TRBV5-5	CASSSPTSGSEETQYF	TGTGCCAGCAGCAGTCCGACTAGCGGGAGCGAAGAGACCCAGTACTTC
.	TRBD2	TRBJ2-1	TRBV4-1	CASSHTLAVSSYNEQFF	TGCGCCAGCAGCCATACCCTAGCGGTGAGCTCCTACAATGAGCAGTTCTTC
.	TRBD1	TRBJ1-1	TRBV10-2	CASSEGRGSTEAFF	TGCGCCAGCAGTGAGGGCAGGGGGTCAACTGAAGCTTTCTTT
.	.	TRBJ2-1	TRBV10-1	CASSDFRDNPHNEQFF	TGCGCCAGCAGTGATTTCCGGGACAACCCACACAATGAGCAGTTCTTC
.	TRBD2	TRBJ2-3	TRBV20-1	CSAVLADQQYF	TGCAGTGCCGTACTAGCGGACCAGCAGTATTTT
.	.	TRBJ2-5	TRBV19	CASSPGGAGGSRFGETQYF	TGTGCCAGTAGCCCCGGGGGGGCAGGGGGTTCGCGATTCGGAGAGACCCAGTACTTC
.	TRBD1	TRBJ1-1	TRBV23-1	CANGQGGMNTEAFF	TGCGCCAACGGCCAGGGGGGAATGAACACTGAAGCTTTCTTT
.	TRBD1	TRBJ1-1	TRBV6-5	CASSYGTGVFEAFF	TGTGCCAGCAGTTATGGGACAGGCGTATTTGAAGCTTTCTTT
.	.	TRBJ1-2	TRBV12-5	CASGSGNYGYTF	TGTGCTAGTGGCTCAGGTAACTATGGCTACACCTTC
.	TRBD2	TRBJ2-7	TRBV29-1	CSVEVEGGLAVSYEQYF	TGCAGCGTTGAGGTAGAGGGGGGACTAGCGGTATCCTACGAGCAGTACTTC
.	TRBD2	TRBJ2-7	TRBV13	CASSLLAEPSYEQYF	TGTGCCAGCAGCTTACTAGCGGAGCCCTCCTACGAGCAGTACTTC
.	TRBD1	TRBJ2-1	TRBV4-3	CASSHWGTGQGANEQFF	TGCGCCAGCAGCCACTGGGGAACGGGACAGGGGGCGAATGAGCAGTTCTTC
.	TRBD2	TRBJ2-5	TRBV7-8	CASSLTSGREETQYF	TGTGCCAGCAGCCTGACTAGCGGGAGAGAGGAGACCCAGTACTTC
.	TRBD2	TRBJ2-7	TRBV27	CASSLGGRGYEQYF	TGTGCCAGCAGTTTGGGCGGGAGAGGCTACGAGCAGTACTTC
.	.	TRBJ1-5	TRBV10-3	CAISESQNSNQPQHF	TGTGCCATCAGTGAGTCCCAAAATAGCAATCAGCCCCAGCATTTT
.	.	TRBJ2-5	TRBV6-5	CASSLDAGRTETQYF	TGTGCCAGCAGTCTGGATGCGGGGCGCACAGAGACCCAGTACTTC
.	TRBD2	TRBJ2-1	TRBV11-1	CASSLGSGNYNEQFF	TGTGCCAGCAGCTTAGGTAGCGGGAACTACAATGAGCAGTTCTTC
.	TRBD2	TRBJ2-3	TRBV10-1	CASSDGSGGTDTQYF	TGCGCCAGCAGTGACGGTAGCGGGGGCACAGATACGCAGTATTTT
.	.	TRBJ2-3	TRBV7-3	CASSPGGGQGTDTQYF	TGTGCCAGCAGCCCGGGGGGGGGACAGGGTACAGATACGCAGTATTTT
.	TRBD2	TRBJ2-5	TRBV5-6	CASSITVLAGGGETQYF	TGTGCCAGCAGTATCACAGTTTTAGCGGGAGGGGGGGAGACCCAGTACTTC
.	.	TRBJ1-2	TRBV6-5	CASRSPANYGYTF	TGTGCCAGCAGGTCGCCAGCTAACTATGGCTACACCTTC
.	.	TRBJ2-5	TRBV30	CAWTVQETQYF	TGTGCCTGGACAGTCCAAGAGACCCAGTACTTC
.	TRBD1	TRBJ2-2	TRBV6-5	CASSNQGAGTGELFF	TGTGCCAGCAGTAACCAGGGGGCGGGCACCGGGGAGCTGTTTTTT
.	.	TRBJ1-5	TRBV5-5	CASSASGRGDQPQHF	TGTGCCAGCAGCGCCTCGGGGAGGGGGGATCAGCCCCAGCATTTT